These T cell receptor beta chains were read from a single sample in a study of shared clonotypes between healthy human individuals. Data came from immunoSEQ multiplex PCR; TCRdb stores just in-frame clones and leaves some out. The profile shows approximately 2,000,000 clones, under 95% of them singletons. The sequencing sample was made of naive CD4+ T cells from PBMCs. The receptors derive from a man in his late teens or twenties in good health. Some clones in this sample may be carry-over from other donors' samples. The CDR3 runs from the conserved cysteine through the conserved F or W. D genes are given only for firm matches. Not every row has a clone size; where given, it reads once, few, many or a size class.

>NA|NA|TRBV11-2|TRBJ1-5
CASSFSGTRGQPQHF
TGTGCCAGCAGCTTCTCCGGGACACGGGGGCAGCCCCAGCATTTT
>NA|TRBD2|TRBV5-1|TRBJ2-2
CASSSTSGRAVTGELFF
TGCGCCAGCAGCTCGACTAGCGGGAGGGCCGTAACCGGGGAGCTGTTTTTT
>NA|NA|TRBV28|TRBJ1-1
CASTPPGVMTEAFF
TGTGCCAGCACCCCCCCGGGGGTGATGACTGAAGCTTTCTTT
>NA|TRBD2|TRBV9|TRBJ2-1
CASSVGLNGGMNEQFF
TGTGCCAGCAGCGTTGGGTTGAACGGGGGGATGAATGAGCAGTTCTTC
>NA|TRBD2|TRBV27|TRBJ2-2
CASRPSGSSGELFF
TGTGCCAGCCGCCCTAGCGGGAGCAGCGGGGAGCTGTTTTTT
>NA|TRBD2|TRBV5-4|TRBJ2-5
CASSPGLAGTQETQYF
TGTGCCAGCAGCCCGGGACTAGCGGGGACCCAAGAGACCCAGTACTTC
>NA|NA|TRBV2|TRBJ2-2
CASRDTGELFF
TGTGCCAGCAGGGACACCGGGGAGCTGTTTTTT
>NA|NA|TRBV6-6|TRBJ2-7
CASSYGGSEQYF
TGTGCCAGCAGTTACGGGGGGTCCGAGCAGTACTTC
>NA|NA|TRBV6-6|TRBJ1-1
CASSYSGLNTEAFF
TGTGCCAGCAGTTACTCAGGGCTGAACACTGAAGCTTTCTTT
>NA|NA|TRBV7-8|TRBJ1-1
CASSLDHSGTEAFF
TGTGCCAGCAGCTTAGACCACAGTGGCACTGAAGCTTTCTTT
>NA|NA|TRBV6-5|TRBJ1-2
CASSLQGLWGYTF
TGTGCCAGCAGTTTGCAGGGGCTTTGGGGCTACACCTTC
>NA|NA|TRBV6-5|TRBJ2-1
CASSYSGTQYNEQFF
TGTGCCAGCAGTTACTCGGGGACACAGTACAATGAGCAGTTCTTC
>NA|TRBD2|TRBV9|TRBJ2-5
CASSPAGGLYQETQYF
TGTGCCAGCAGCCCAGCGGGGGGGTTGTACCAAGAGACCCAGTACTTC
>once|TRBD2|TRBV6-5|TRBJ2-7
CASSRLAGAGNEQYF
TGTGCCAGCAGTAGACTAGCGGGAGCAGGTAACGAGCAGTACTTC
>NA|NA|TRBV4-3|TRBJ2-7
CASRPRVSASGSGAYEQYF
TGCGCCAGCAGACCAAGGGTGTCGGCTAGCGGTTCAGGGGCTTACGAGCAGTACTTC
>NA|NA|TRBV20-1|TRBJ1-5
CSARKSEPQHF
TGCAGTGCTAGGAAGAGCGAGCCCCAGCATTTT
>NA|NA|TRBV9|TRBJ2-5
CASSVTSGVQETQYF
TGTGCCAGCAGCGTCACGAGCGGAGTCCAAGAGACCCAGTACTTC
>NA|NA|TRBV28|TRBJ2-5
CASSTQRYQETQYF
TGTGCCAGCAGTACCCAGAGGTACCAAGAGACCCAGTACTTC
>NA|NA|TRBV18|TRBJ1-2
CASLEARGIIYGYTF
TGTGCCAGCTTAGAGGCCCGGGGGATAATCTATGGCTACACCTTC
>few|NA|TRBV5-1|TRBJ1-1
CASAGQGTTEAFF
TGCGCCAGCGCGGGCCAAGGGACCACTGAAGCTTTCTTT
>NA|NA|TRBV11-2|TRBJ1-1
CASSYRDTEAFF
TGTGCCAGCAGCTATAGAGACACTGAAGCTTTCTTT
>NA|TRBD1|TRBV5-4|TRBJ2-5
CASSSTGGEETQYF
TGTGCCAGCAGCTCGACAGGGGGCGAAGAGACCCAGTACTTC
>NA|NA|TRBV5-1|TRBJ2-5
CASSLGTADQETQYF
TGCGCCAGCAGCTTAGGCACAGCTGATCAAGAGACCCAGTACTTC
>NA|NA|TRBV7-3|TRBJ2-7
CASAIGPSYEQYF
TGTGCCAGCGCCATAGGGCCCTCCTACGAGCAGTACTTC
>NA|TRBD2|TRBV11-3|TRBJ2-2
CASNLGQREGDTGELFF
TGTGCCAGCAACCTCGGCCAGCGGGAGGGCGACACCGGGGAGCTGTTTTTT
>few|TRBD1|TRBV4-2|TRBJ1-5
CASSQRTGVQPQHF
TGTGCCAGCAGCCAAAGGACAGGGGTTCAGCCCCAGCATTTT
>NA|NA|TRBV6-1|TRBJ2-3
CASWWGTDTQYF
TGTGCCAGCTGGTGGGGCACAGATACGCAGTATTTT
>NA|NA|TRBV11-2|TRBJ2-3
CASSLRTDTQYF
TGTGCCAGCAGCCTGCGCACAGATACGCAGTATTTT
>NA|TRBD1|TRBV30|TRBJ1-2
CAWTTGQFYGYTF
TGTGCCTGGACTACGGGACAGTTCTATGGCTACACCTTC
>NA|TRBD1|TRBV19|TRBJ2-5
CASSRQGTGTQYF
TGTGCCAGTAGTCGACAGGGTACGGGGACCCAGTACTTC
>NA|NA|TRBV10-1|TRBJ1-1
CASSDGGDTEAFF
TGCGCCAGCAGTGATGGGGGGGACACTGAAGCTTTCTTT
>NA|NA|TRBV7-7|TRBJ1-1
CASSLALGIGGNTEAFF
TGTGCCAGCAGCTTAGCATTAGGGATAGGGGGGAACACTGAAGCTTTCTTT
>NA|TRBD1|TRBV29-1|TRBJ2-1
CSGRDRDNEQFF
TGCAGCGGCCGGGACAGGGATAATGAGCAGTTCTTC
>NA|NA|TRBV7-9|TRBJ1-3
CASSARDTHPGNTIYF
TGTGCCAGCAGCGCCCGGGACACCCATCCTGGAAACACCATATATTTT